Included here is one TCR beta chain sequence, with context. Its antigen is unidentified. The entry originates in a study of cytomegalovirus exposure and HLA in healthy donors. The donors were part of the validation cohort, which consisted of over a hundred subjects and was separate from the first cohort of 600 to 850 subjects. The CDR3 sequence is 15 residues long. V was trimmed by 3 bases and J by 0 bases, leaving 10 bases between them. The germline V gene encodes CDR1 SGHDT and CDR2 YYEEEE. Produced via immunoSEQ multiplex PCR; TCRdb's table is partial and in-frame only. The repertoire holds 140,000 or so clones, with approximately 86% as singletons. Study results and caveats: Three chains tied to CMV proved CMV antigen-specific in vitro. Rarity characterized most TCR sequences, yet some public TCRs appeared in many donors.

The source material was PBMCs. The TCR comes from a man aged 18 to 29 in good health and CMV-seropositive. The chain uses TRBV5-6 and TRBJ1-5; D unclear. The CDR3 protein is CASSSKTNSNQPQHF. The CDR3 bases are TGTGCCAGCAGCTCTAAGACAAATAGCAATCAGCCCCAGCATTTT.